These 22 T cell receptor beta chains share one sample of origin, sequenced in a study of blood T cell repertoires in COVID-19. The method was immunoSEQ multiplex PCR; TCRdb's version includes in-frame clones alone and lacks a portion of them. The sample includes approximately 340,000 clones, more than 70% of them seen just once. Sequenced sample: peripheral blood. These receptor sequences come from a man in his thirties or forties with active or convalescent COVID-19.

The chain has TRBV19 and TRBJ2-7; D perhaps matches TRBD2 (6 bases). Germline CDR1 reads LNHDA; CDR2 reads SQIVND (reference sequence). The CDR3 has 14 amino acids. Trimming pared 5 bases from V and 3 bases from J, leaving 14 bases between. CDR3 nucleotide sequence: TGTGCCAGTAGTCTCCGGGACGGGGGCTACGAGCAGTACTTC. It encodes CASSLRDGGYEQYF.

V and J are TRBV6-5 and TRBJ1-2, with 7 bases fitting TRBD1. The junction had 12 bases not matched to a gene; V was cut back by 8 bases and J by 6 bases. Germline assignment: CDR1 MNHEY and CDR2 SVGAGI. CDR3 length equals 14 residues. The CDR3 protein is CASVTRRGGDGYTF. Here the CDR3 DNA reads TGTGCCAGCGTCACTAGACGAGGGGGCGATGGCTACACCTTC.

CDR3 residues: CASSQDLGLAGEQETQYF. The CDR3 DNA sequence: TGCGCCAGCAGCCAAGATCTTGGGCTAGCGGGCGAACAAGAGACCCAGTACTTC. The rearrangement links TRBV4-3 to TRBJ2-5; 8 bases map to TRBD2. This CDR3 is 18 amino acids long. After removal of 0 bases from V and 2 bases from J, the junction contained 11 bases not matched to a gene. Germline lookup yields CDR1 LGHNA and CDR2 YSLEER.

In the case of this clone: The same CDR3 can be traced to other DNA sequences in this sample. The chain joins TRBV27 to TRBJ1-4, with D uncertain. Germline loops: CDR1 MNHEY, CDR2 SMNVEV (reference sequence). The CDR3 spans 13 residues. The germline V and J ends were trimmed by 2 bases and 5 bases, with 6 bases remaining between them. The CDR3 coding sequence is TGTGCCAGCAGTTTAGGGAGGAATGAAAAACTGTTTTTT. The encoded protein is CASSLGRNEKLFF.

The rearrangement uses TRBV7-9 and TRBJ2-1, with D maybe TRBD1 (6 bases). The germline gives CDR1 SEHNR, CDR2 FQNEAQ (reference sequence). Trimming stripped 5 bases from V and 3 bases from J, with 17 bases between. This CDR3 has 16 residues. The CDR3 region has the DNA TGTGCCAGCAGCCCACCCTCGGACAGCGGCTACAATGAGCAGTTCTTC. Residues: CASSPPSDSGYNEQFF.

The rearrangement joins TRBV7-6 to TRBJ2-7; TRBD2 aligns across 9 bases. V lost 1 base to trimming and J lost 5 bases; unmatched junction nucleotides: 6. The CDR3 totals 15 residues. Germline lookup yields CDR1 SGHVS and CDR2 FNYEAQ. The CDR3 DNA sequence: TGTGCCAGCAGCTTAGGTAGCGGGAGTATCAACGAGCAGTACTTC. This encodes CASSLGSGSINEQYF.

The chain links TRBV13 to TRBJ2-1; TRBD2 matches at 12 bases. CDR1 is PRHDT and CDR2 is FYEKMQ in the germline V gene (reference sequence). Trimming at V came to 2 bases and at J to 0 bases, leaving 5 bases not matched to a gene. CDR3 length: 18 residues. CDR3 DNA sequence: TGTGCCAGCAGCTTATTACTAGCGGGAGGCCCCTCCTACAATGAGCAGTTCTTC. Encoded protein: CASSLLLAGGPSYNEQFF.

The CDR3 coding sequence is TGTGCCAGCAGTGAAGCCCGTATTGGCTACACCTTC. Translated: CASSEARIGYTF. This chain connects TRBV6-1 to TRBJ1-2; D is uncertain. V lost 0 bases and J lost 7, with 6 bases in between. The CDR3 contains 12 residues. Germline V CDR1 and CDR2: MNHNS, SASEGT.

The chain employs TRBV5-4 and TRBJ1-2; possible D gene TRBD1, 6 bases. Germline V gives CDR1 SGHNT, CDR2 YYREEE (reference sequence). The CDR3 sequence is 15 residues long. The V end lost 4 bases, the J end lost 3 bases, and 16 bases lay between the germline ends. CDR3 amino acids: CASSQDARGYYGYTF. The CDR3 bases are TGTGCCAGCAGCCAAGACGCCAGGGGCTACTATGGCTACACCTTC.

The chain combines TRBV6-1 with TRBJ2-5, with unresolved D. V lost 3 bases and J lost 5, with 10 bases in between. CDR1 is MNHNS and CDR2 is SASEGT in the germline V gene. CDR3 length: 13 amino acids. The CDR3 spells CASSDQARETQYF. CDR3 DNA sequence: TGTGCCAGCAGTGATCAAGCGCGGGAGACCCAGTACTTC.

CDR3: CASSQGSGDTQYF. The CDR3 DNA reads as TGCGCCAGCAGCCAAGGGTCCGGAGATACGCAGTATTTT. The chain couples TRBV4-1 to TRBJ2-3; D gene ambiguous. Germline CDR1 and CDR2: MGHRA and YSYEKL. V gave up 1 base and J gave up 5 bases, with 7 bases separating them. The CDR3 length is 13 residues.

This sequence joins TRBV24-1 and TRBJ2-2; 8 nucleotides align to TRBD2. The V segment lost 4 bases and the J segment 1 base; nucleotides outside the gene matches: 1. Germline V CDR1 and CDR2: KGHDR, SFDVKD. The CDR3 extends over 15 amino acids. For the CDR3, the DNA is TGTGCCACCAGTGACCTAGCGGGGAACACCGGGGAGCTGTTTTTT. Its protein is CATSDLAGNTGELFF.

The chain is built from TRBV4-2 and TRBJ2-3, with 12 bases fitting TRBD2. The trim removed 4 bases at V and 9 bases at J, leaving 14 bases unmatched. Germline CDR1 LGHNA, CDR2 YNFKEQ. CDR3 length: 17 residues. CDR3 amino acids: CASSLTASGRALGTQYF. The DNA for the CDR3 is TGTGCCAGCAGCCTGACCGCTAGCGGGAGGGCCTTAGGGACGCAGTATTTT.

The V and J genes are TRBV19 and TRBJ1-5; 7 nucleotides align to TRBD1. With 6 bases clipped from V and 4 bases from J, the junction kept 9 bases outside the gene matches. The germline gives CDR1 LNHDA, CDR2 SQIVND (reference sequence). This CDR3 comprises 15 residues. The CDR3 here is CASRRQGRRNQPQHF. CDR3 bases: TGTGCCAGTAGGCGACAGGGTCGGAGAAATCAGCCCCAGCATTTT.

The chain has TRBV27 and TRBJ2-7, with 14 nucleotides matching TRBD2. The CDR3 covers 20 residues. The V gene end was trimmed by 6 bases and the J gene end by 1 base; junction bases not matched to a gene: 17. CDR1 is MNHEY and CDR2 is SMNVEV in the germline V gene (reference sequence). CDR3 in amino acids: CASRRGALGLAGVRSYEQYF. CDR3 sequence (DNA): TGTGCCAGCAGGCGAGGGGCGCTGGGACTAGCGGGAGTCCGGTCCTACGAGCAGTACTTC.

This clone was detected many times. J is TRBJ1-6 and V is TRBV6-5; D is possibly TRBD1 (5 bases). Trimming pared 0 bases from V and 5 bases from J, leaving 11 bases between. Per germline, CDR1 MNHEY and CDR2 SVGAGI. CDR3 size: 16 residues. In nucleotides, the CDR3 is TGTGCCAGCAGTTACTCCACGGGGGGAGATAATTCACCCCTCCACTTT. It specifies CASSYSTGGDNSPLHF.

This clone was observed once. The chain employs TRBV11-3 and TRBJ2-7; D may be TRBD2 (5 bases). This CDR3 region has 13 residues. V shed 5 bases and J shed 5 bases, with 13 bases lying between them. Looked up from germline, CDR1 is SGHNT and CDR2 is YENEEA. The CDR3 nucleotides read TGTGCCAGCAGCCGGGGATCACTCAACGAGCAGTACTTC. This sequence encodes CASSRGSLNEQYF.

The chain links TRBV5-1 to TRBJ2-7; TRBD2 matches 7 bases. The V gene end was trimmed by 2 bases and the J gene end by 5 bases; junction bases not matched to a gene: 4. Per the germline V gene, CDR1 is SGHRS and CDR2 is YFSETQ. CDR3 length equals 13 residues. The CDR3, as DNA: TGCGCCAGCAGCTTAACTAGCGCCCACGAGCAGTACTTC. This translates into CASSLTSAHEQYF.

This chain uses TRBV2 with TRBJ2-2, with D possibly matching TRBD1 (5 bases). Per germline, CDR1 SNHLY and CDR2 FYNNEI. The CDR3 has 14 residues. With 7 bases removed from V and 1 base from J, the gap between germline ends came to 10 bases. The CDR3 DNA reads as TGTGCCAGCAAGGACACTCTGAACACCGGGGAGCTGTTTTTT. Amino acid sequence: CASKDTLNTGELFF.

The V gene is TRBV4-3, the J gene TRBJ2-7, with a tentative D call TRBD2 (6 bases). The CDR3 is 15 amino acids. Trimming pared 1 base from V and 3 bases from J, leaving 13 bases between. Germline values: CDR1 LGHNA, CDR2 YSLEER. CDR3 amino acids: CASSQGLGRFYEQYF. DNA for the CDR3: TGCGCCAGCAGCCAAGGACTAGGCCGTTTCTACGAGCAGTACTTC.

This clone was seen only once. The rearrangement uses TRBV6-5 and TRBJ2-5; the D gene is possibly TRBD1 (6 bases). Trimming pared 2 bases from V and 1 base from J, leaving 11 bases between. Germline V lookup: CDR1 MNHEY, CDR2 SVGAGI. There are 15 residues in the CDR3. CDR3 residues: CASSYTQGPQETQYF. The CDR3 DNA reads TGTGCCAGCAGTTACACCCAGGGGCCCCAAGAGACCCAGTACTTC.

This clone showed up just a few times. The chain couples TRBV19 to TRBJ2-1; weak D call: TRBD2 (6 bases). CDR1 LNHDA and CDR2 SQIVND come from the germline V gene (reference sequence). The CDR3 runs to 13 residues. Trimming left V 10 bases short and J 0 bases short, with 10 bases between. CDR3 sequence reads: CATGGISYNEQFF. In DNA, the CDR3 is TGTGCCACCGGGGGAATCTCCTACAATGAGCAGTTCTTC.